The 28 T cell receptor beta chains below all came from one sample that was sequenced in a study of T-cell reconstitution after alpha-beta-depleted transplantation in children listed by TCRdb under 2016. To prepare the library, PCR was applied. Sequencing instrument: Illumina HiSeq 2500. TCR library preparation used molecular barcoding, with unique molecular identifiers applied to normalize quantification of the TCRbeta repertoire. TCRdb redid the processing of the public reads, applying fastp at Q25 and MiXCR, and retained in-frame beta chains. CDR3 protein duplicates are merged, each entry listing the most common genes and DNA. The sample yields approximately 88,000 distinct CDR3 sequences; 12% were counted once. Approximately 14% of the sample is taken by the ten largest. The sample consisted of PBMCs from the stem cell graft donor, taken from the stem cell graft. Receptors were obtained from a human donor who donated a stem cell graft to a child with inherited bone marrow failure.

This clonotype appeared once. The chain carries TRBV5-6 and TRBJ1-5; D remains unclear. V lost 8 bases to trimming and J lost 4 bases, with 10 bases between them. There are 12 residues in the CDR3. Germline CDR1 and CDR2: SGHDT and YYEEEE. Written as DNA, the CDR3 is TGTGCCAGGAGCCCCAGGAATCAGCCCCAGCATTTT. Translation: CARSPRNQPQHF.

This clonotype was seen only a few times. CDR3 loop: CASIPPGQTDQPQHF. The CDR3 DNA follows: TGTGCCAGCATCCCTCCGGGGCAGACAGATCAGCCCCAGCATTTT. The chain uses TRBV6-6 and TRBJ1-5, with D tentatively TRBD1 (5 bases). In germline, CDR1 is MNHNY, CDR2 SVGAGI (reference sequence). The V end lost 7 bases, the J end lost 5 bases, and 18 bases lay between the germline ends. This CDR3 has 15 residues.

This clonotype was observed at least ten times. One end of the junction does not line up with germline, which may come from a read error. The rearrangement uses TRBV7-2 and TRBJ1-4; 7 bases fit TRBD1. The germline gives CDR1 SGHTA, CDR2 FQGNSA. The CDR3 extends over 14 amino acids. The CDR3 is CAISPGTENEKLFF. In DNA form, the CDR3 reads TGTGCCATCAGCCCCGGGACAGAAAATGAAAAACTGTTTTTT.

This clonotype was counted many times. The chain combines TRBV7-9 with TRBJ1-2; D is perhaps TRBD1 (5 bases). This CDR3 has 14 residues. The V end lost 2 bases, the J end lost 5 bases, and 12 bases lay between the germline ends. Germline V gene lookup returns CDR1 SEHNR and CDR2 FQNEAQ (reference sequence). CDR3 bases: TGTGCCAGCAGCTTATATCAGGGCTCGTATGGCTACACCTTC. Its translation is CASSLYQGSYGYTF.

This clonotype occurred many times. The chain employs TRBV11-2 and TRBJ2-1, with no clear D. Germline CDR1 is SGHAT and CDR2 is FQNNGV. CDR3 length: 14 residues. V lost 4 bases and J 4 bases, leaving 11 bases between the germline ends. CDR3 sequence (DNA): TGTGCCAGCAGCTCACAGCGAAGATACAATGAGCAGTTCTTC. Translation: CASSSQRRYNEQFF.

This clonotype was detected ten times or more. This chain links TRBV3-1 with TRBJ2-1; 8 bases line up with TRBD1. The V segment lost 1 base and the J segment 4 bases; nucleotides outside the gene matches: 6. This CDR3 is built from 16 residues. CDR1 is LGHDT, CDR2 YNNKEL, per germline (reference sequence). In DNA, the CDR3 is TGTGCCAGCAGCCAAGCACCCAGGGGGCAATACAATGAGCAGTTCTTC. Its translation is CASSQAPRGQYNEQFF.

This clonotype was seen at least ten times. V usage is TRBV6-2 or TRBV6-3 and J usage is TRBJ2-1, with D unclear. The V gene's germline CDR1 is MNHEY and CDR2 SVGEGT. Trimming took 5 bases from V and 6 from J, leaving 11 bases between them. This CDR3 is built from 13 residues. CDR3 bases: TGTGCCAGCAGTATAGACGGTCTCAATGAGCAGTTCTTC. Translated: CASSIDGLNEQFF.

This clonotype was seen ten or more times. V usage is TRBV20-1 and J usage is TRBJ1-5, with a weak D call TRBD1 (6 bases). This CDR3 has 16 residues. The V and J ends lost 7 bases and 1 base respectively, with 20 bases between them. The germline V gene encodes CDR1 DFQATT and CDR2 SNEGSKA (reference sequence). This CDR3 reads CSVGGTQGQSNQPQHF. CDR3 nucleotide sequence: TGCAGTGTGGGCGGAACGCAGGGGCAGAGCAATCAGCCCCAGCATTTT.

This clonotype was observed at least ten times. For the CDR3, the DNA is TGCAGTGCTAGGCGGGCCAACACCGGGGAGCTGTTTTTT. Translating gives CSARRANTGELFF. The rearrangement joins TRBV20-1 to TRBJ2-2, with a tentative D call TRBD2 (5 bases). The CDR3 totals 13 residues. V lost 3 bases, J lost 2 bases, and 7 bases lay in between. Germline loops: CDR1 DFQATT, CDR2 SNEGSKA (reference sequence).

This clonotype appeared many times. The gene calls are TRBV2 and TRBJ2-2; TRBD1 is a possible D gene (5 bases). The germline CDR1 and CDR2 sequences are SNHLY and FYNNEI. CDR3 length: 15 amino acids. Deletions cut 2 bases from V and 4 bases from J, with 11 bases between. The DNA of the CDR3 is TGTGCCAGCAGTGAAAGGGGAACCTTCACCGGGGAGCTGTTTTTT. This sequence encodes CASSERGTFTGELFF.

Many counts were recorded for this clonotype. The genes are TRBV29-1 and TRBJ2-2; no firm D call. The V and J ends lost 4 bases and 5 bases respectively, with 11 bases between them. Germline CDR1 is SQVTM and CDR2 is ANQGSEA. The length of the CDR3 is 13 residues. The CDR3 protein is CSVVWGSTGELFF. The DNA of the CDR3 is TGCAGCGTTGTCTGGGGTTCGACCGGGGAGCTGTTTTTT.

This clonotype was counted between two and nine times. The chain employs TRBV7-9 and TRBJ2-5; no clear D gene. Germline values: CDR1 SEHNR, CDR2 FQNEAQ (reference sequence). The CDR3 is 14 residues long. V lost 4 bases and J 1 base, leaving 10 bases between the germline ends. Here the CDR3 DNA reads TGTGCCAGCAGCTCCTATAAAGTCCAAGAGACCCAGTACTTC. This encodes CASSSYKVQETQYF.

This sequence joins TRBV7-2 and TRBJ1-1; possibly TRBD1 for D (6 bases). CDR1 SGHTA and CDR2 FQGNSA come from the germline V gene. V gave up 2 bases and J gave up 6 bases, with 10 bases separating them. This CDR3 has 13 residues. This CDR3 reads CASSLLGHAEAFF. The DNA of the CDR3 is TGTGCCAGCAGCTTATTGGGACACGCTGAAGCTTTCTTT.

In this sample, this clonotype turned up many times. J is TRBJ2-6 and V is TRBV28; D gene unclear. The V gene lost 0 bases and the J gene lost 0 bases, with 3 bases spanning the gap. CDR3 length: 15 residues. Germline lookup yields CDR1 MDHEN and CDR2 SYDVKM. The CDR3 loop reads CASSLWGSGANVLTF. The CDR3, as DNA: TGTGCCAGCAGTTTATGGGGCTCTGGGGCCAACGTCCTGACTTTC. Complete variable domain (other parts from reference TRBV28 and TRBJ2-6): DVKVTQSSRYLVKRTGEKVFLECVQDMDHENMFWYRQDPGLGLRLIYFSYDVKMKEKGDIPEGYSVSREKKERFSLILESASTNQTSMYLCASSLWGSGANVLTFGAGSRLTVL.

In the case of this clonotype: This may be a read error: a much more frequent sequence differs by one nucleotide. The V and J genes are TRBV28 and TRBJ2-7; TRBD2 might be the D (5 bases). The CDR3 is 12 amino acids. CDR1 MDHEN and CDR2 SYDVKM come from the germline V gene. Trimming took off 6 bases at V and 0 bases at J, with 6 bases between the two ends. The CDR3 spells CASSGVSYEQYF. The CDR3 DNA reads as TGTGCCAGCAGCGGGGTCTCCTACGAGCAGTACTTC.

This clonotype showed up many times. This chain uses TRBV2 with TRBJ2-7; 7 bases map to TRBD2. This CDR3 comprises 13 residues. Unmatched junction bases numbered 3, after V lost 1 base and J lost 6 bases. CDR1 and CDR2 from the germline V gene are SNHLY and FYNNEI. The CDR3 DNA follows: TGTGCCAGCAGTGAAGGTAGCGGGTTCGAGCAGTACTTC. Its protein is CASSEGSGFEQYF.

This clonotype was found many times. The chain couples TRBV5-1 to TRBJ2-5; D possibly corresponds to TRBD1 (7 bases). This CDR3 contains 13 residues. CDR1 and CDR2 from the germline V gene are SGHRS and YFSETQ. V lost 3 bases and J 7 bases, leaving 13 bases between the germline ends. In DNA form, the CDR3 reads TGCGCCAGCAGCTCCTACAGGGGAGGGACCCAGTACTTC. This gives the protein CASSSYRGGTQYF.

There are a few counts of this clonotype. The rearrangement links TRBV9 to TRBJ2-1; D gene ambiguous. Between the trimmed V and J ends, which lost 0 bases and 5 bases, there was a span of 9 bases. CDR3 length: 14 residues. The germline CDR1 and CDR2 sequences are SGDLS and YYNGEE. The CDR3, as DNA: TGTGCCAGCAGCGTAGCCGGTAGGGACAATGAGCAGTTCTTC. This gives the protein CASSVAGRDNEQFF. The variable domain in full, completed from reference TRBV9 and TRBJ2-1, reads DSGVTQTPKHLITATGQRVTLRCSPRSGDLSVYWYQQSLDQGLQFLIQYYNGEERAKGNILERFSAQQFPDLHSELNLSSLELGDSALYFCASSVAGRDNEQFFGPGTRLTVL.

This clonotype has just one count. The rearrangement uses TRBV6-5 and TRBJ2-1; D not resolved. Per the germline V gene, CDR1 is MNHEY and CDR2 is SVGAGI. Trimming shortened V by 0 bases and J by 5 bases, and 5 bases separated the two germline ends. The CDR3 totals 13 residues. The CDR3 DNA reads as TGTGCCAGCAGTTACTCAGCAAACAATGAGCAGTTCTTC. This sequence encodes CASSYSANNEQFF.

This clonotype occurred a few times. The chain is built from TRBV15 and TRBJ1-1; D ambiguous. CDR1 and CDR2 (germline): LNHNV, YYDKDF (reference sequence). The ends were cut back, 1 base at V and 0 bases at J, with 18 bases in the middle. This CDR3 region has 18 residues. CDR3 amino acids: CATSRGTSTPIVNTEAFF. CDR3 DNA sequence: TGTGCCACCAGCAGAGGAACATCGACTCCGATCGTGAACACTGAAGCTTTCTTT.

The chain carries TRBV7-9 and TRBJ2-7, with D hard to call. CDR3 length equals 14 residues. Trimming stripped 4 bases from V and 8 bases from J, with 18 bases between. The V gene's germline CDR1 is SEHNR and CDR2 FQNEAQ (reference sequence). The DNA of the CDR3 is TGTGCCAGCAGCTCCAGTGTGGGGATCCGAAAGCAGTACTTC. Residues: CASSSSVGIRKQYF.

This clonotype was seen ten or more times. V gene TRBV7-2 combines with J gene TRBJ2-2; 8 nucleotides align to TRBD1. The CDR3 length is 16 residues. V gave up 7 bases and J gave up 0 bases; unmatched junction bases: 7. Germline V CDR1 and CDR2: SGHTA, FQGNSA. CDR3 residues: CASTLPGGANTGELFF. The CDR3 DNA reads TGTGCCAGCACCCTCCCAGGGGGCGCGAACACCGGGGAGCTGTTTTTT.

This clonotype has at least ten counts. The J gene is TRBJ2-7, the V gene TRBV7-9, with 7 bases that match TRBD1. From germline, CDR1 is SEHNR and CDR2 FQNEAQ (reference sequence). There are 17 residues in the CDR3. Trimming at V came to 5 bases and at J to 0 bases, leaving 13 bases not matched to a gene. The CDR3 sequence is CASSRQPRGQSSYEQYF. The CDR3 nucleotides are TGTGCCAGCAGCCGCCAGCCCCGGGGACAGAGCTCCTACGAGCAGTACTTC.

This clonotype was observed at least ten times. The chain is built from TRBV2 and TRBJ2-3; 7 positions match TRBD2. Trimming at V came to 8 bases and at J to 2 bases, leaving 4 bases not matched to a gene. In germline, CDR1 is SNHLY, CDR2 FYNNEI. CDR3 length: 13 amino acids. This chain's CDR3 is CASGGLYTDTQYF. Here the CDR3 DNA reads TGTGCCAGCGGGGGACTATACACAGATACGCAGTATTTT.

This clonotype was detected ten times or more. V usage is TRBV10-3 and J usage is TRBJ1-5, with TRBD1 as a possible D gene (6 bases). Trimming removed 6 bases from V and 0 bases from J, with 9 bases in between. The germline gives CDR1 ENHRY, CDR2 SYGVKD. The CDR3 sequence is 14 residues long. The CDR3 DNA is TGTGCCATCAGGGACAGTGATAGCAATCAGCCCCAGCATTTT. Its protein product is CAIRDSDSNQPQHF.

This clonotype was observed at least ten times. The V and J genes are TRBV5-1 and TRBJ2-3, with 9 nucleotides matching TRBD2. Germline values: CDR1 SGHRS, CDR2 YFSETQ. Unmatched junction bases numbered 1, after V lost 1 base and J lost 1 base. The CDR3 consists of 15 residues. The CDR3 spells CASSLWTSGTDTQYF. CDR3 in DNA: TGCGCCAGCAGCTTGTGGACTAGCGGCACAGATACGCAGTATTTT.

This clonotype has a count of ten or more. CDR3 in DNA: TGTGCCAGCAGCTTAGGACCCCGAGAGCCCCAGCATTTT. It encodes CASSLGPREPQHF. The chain uses TRBV5-6 and TRBJ1-5; no reliable D call. The CDR3 is 13 residues long. V was clipped by 2 bases and J by 8 bases, with 11 bases between them. Germline V lookup: CDR1 SGHDT, CDR2 YYEEEE.

This clonotype was seen repeatedly, ten times or more. The J gene is TRBJ2-2, the V gene TRBV15; 7 nucleotides match TRBD1. V shed 0 bases and J 1 base; nucleotides not matched to a gene: 2. CDR3 size: 16 residues. CDR1 LNHNV and CDR2 YYDKDF come from the germline V gene (reference sequence). The CDR3 DNA is TGTGCCACCAGCAGAGAGAGGACAGGGAACACCGGGGAGCTGTTTTTT. Residues: CATSRERTGNTGELFF.